This paragraph covers one TCR beta chain sequence. The antigen is not known. These data belong to a study of cytotoxic CD8 clonotypes in ibrutinib-treated CLL. Points from the study as a whole: Ibrutinib response saw clonality rise, and progression saw it return toward baseline. Sustained-remission and progressing patients had different sampling times.

Libraries were prepared by immunoSEQ multiplex PCR; TCRdb keeps only in-frame clonotypes and omits some of them. There are some 160,000 clones in the sample; approximately 80% occur only once, and around 2% lies in the top ten. Germline CDR1 is SGHTA and CDR2 is FQGTGA. The CDR3 is made up of 17 amino acids. With 5 bases clipped from V and 2 bases from J, the junction kept 8 bases outside the gene matches. Sequenced here: PBMCs, sampled after 12 months of ibrutinib treatment. The chain links TRBV7-3 to TRBJ2-3; 12 bases map to TRBD2. This TCR was recovered from a human donor with chronic lymphocytic leukemia. Here the CDR3 DNA reads TGTGCCAGCAGCCTCCGACTAGCGGGGGTCTCCACAGATACGCAGTATTTT. This sequence encodes CASSLRLAGVSTDTQYF.